The source of this TCR beta chain is a study of blood T cell repertoires in COVID-19. On the study more broadly: Acute and convalescent COVID-19 specimens originated in the United States, Italy and Spain. Nucleic acid was either cDNA or gDNA, and it came from T cells, B-cell-depleted T cells, or PBMCs.

The V gene's germline CDR1 is MNHEY and CDR2 SMNVEV (reference sequence). The CDR3 has 13 residues. V was cut by 3 bases and J by 8 bases, with 13 bases left in between. Per the authors' pipeline: For nucleated cells, counts were estimated from reference gene primer amplification. Method: immunoSEQ multiplex PCR; TCRdb's copy keeps in-frame clones and lacks some. Clone size and the V and J calls come from that table; the DNA yielded D and trimming. The profile covers under 95,000 clones, with around 85% appearing a single time and approximately 3% taken by the ten largest. This sequence joins TRBV27 and TRBJ1-2, with a weak D call TRBD1 (5 bases). Sequencing used peripheral blood. This clonotype was sampled from a woman over 75 with COVID-19, enrolled during active disease. This chain's CDR3 is CASSFQGRGGYTF. CDR3 sequence (DNA): TGTGCCAGCAGTTTTCAGGGTCGAGGAGGCTACACCTTC.